This TCR beta chain derives from a study of shared clonotypes between healthy human individuals. V was pared by 5 bases and J by 0 bases, with 14 bases between. The CDR3 spans 16 residues. Germline assignment: CDR1 SGHTA and CDR2 FQGNSA. Donors included only healthy HIV-negative adults lacking recent acute infections or vaccinations. Replicate PCRs from sorted subsets contained around 190 ng DNA, which is roughly 30,000 T cell genomes. TCRdb's copy holds only in-frame clones and misses some; the assay was immunoSEQ multiplex PCR. The table records a few million clones, over 90% of them present only once.

Sequencing input: naive CD4+ T cells from PBMCs. As to subset: CD45RA+ positively selected. This chain joins TRBV7-2 and TRBJ1-3; D is uncertain. This TCR came from a man aged 18 to 35 in good health. Some clones in this sample may be carry-over from other donors' samples. The CDR3 DNA reads as TGTGCCAGCAGCACCCAGACCGGGATCTCTGGAAACACCATATATTTT. This codes for CASSTQTGISGNTIYF.